This T cell receptor (beta chain) was observed in a study of blood T cell repertoires in COVID-19. Study information: PBMCs, B-cell-depleted T cells, or T cells were the source of the cDNA or gDNA that made up the material.

Repertoires were generated with immunoSEQ multiplex PCR, while TCRdb's copy carries only in-frame clones and drops some. Seen here are about 59,000 clones, roughly 85% observed once, and the top ten hold about 3.5%. V was trimmed by 0 bases and J by 3 bases, leaving 11 bases between them. Germline-derived CDR1 and CDR2 are GTSNPN and SVGIG (reference sequence). The CDR3 is 14 residues long. Sequences were obtained from peripheral blood. V and J are TRBV30 and TRBJ1-1; TRBD1 might be the D (6 bases). The TCR originated in a man aged 55 to 70 with acute or convalescent COVID-19. The CDR3 nucleotides read TGTGCCTGGAGTGTACTGGGGGGGCACACTGAAGCTTTCTTT. Translated: CAWSVLGGHTEAFF.